This is a list of T cell receptor beta chains from one sample in a study of cytomegalovirus exposure and HLA in healthy donors. Assay: immunoSEQ multiplex PCR; the TCRdb copy retains only in-frame clones and omits some. The repertoire consists of 160,000 or so clones, with 88% occurring once and the leading ten covering almost 3%. The sample was PBMCs. The receptor set was obtained from a man in his late teens or twenties in good health and CMV-seronegative. Each CDR3 is given with its conserved first and last residue. Fields, in order: clone size, J gene, D gene, V gene, CDR3 protein, CDR3 DNA. D genes are given only for firm matches. Size is omitted from some rows. Given values are once, few, many or a class for expanded clones.

- TRBJ1-4 - TRBV19 CASSTGTATNEKLFF TGTGCCAGTTCTACTGGAACAGCAACTAATGAAAAACTGTTTTTT
- TRBJ1-1 - TRBV4-1 CASSQEWGPNTEAFF TGCGCCAGCAGCCAAGAGTGGGGCCCGAACACTGAAGCTTTCTTT
- TRBJ2-4 - TRBV27 CASSLNEGPKNIQYF TGTGCCAGCAGTCTAAACGAGGGTCCCAAAAACATTCAGTACTTC
- TRBJ2-2 TRBD1 TRBV6-6 CASSGTGGVGELFF TGTGCCAGCAGCGGGACAGGGGGGGTCGGGGAGCTGTTTTTT
- TRBJ2-2 TRBD2 TRBV27 CASRAGVGTGELFF TGTGCCAGCAGGGCGGGAGTGGGGACCGGGGAGCTGTTTTTT
- TRBJ2-7 TRBD1 TRBV11-2 CASSLGPPGQPSYEQYF TGTGCCAGCAGCTTAGGCCCGCCGGGACAGCCGTCCTACGAGCAGTACTTC
- TRBJ1-1 TRBD1 TRBV6-1 CASSEYRGPGAFF TGTGCCAGCAGTGAATACAGGGGGCCCGGAGCTTTCTTT
- TRBJ1-2 - TRBV5-1 CASSLGIARVGYGYTF TGCGCCAGCAGCTTGGGAATTGCCAGGGTGGGCTATGGCTACACCTTC
- TRBJ2-7 - TRBV5-8 CASSLAYEQYF TGTGCCAGCAGCTTAGCTTACGAGCAGTACTTC
few TRBJ1-2 - TRBV6-5 CASSPGTPYGYTF TGTGCCAGCAGTCCCGGGACACCCTATGGCTACACCTTC